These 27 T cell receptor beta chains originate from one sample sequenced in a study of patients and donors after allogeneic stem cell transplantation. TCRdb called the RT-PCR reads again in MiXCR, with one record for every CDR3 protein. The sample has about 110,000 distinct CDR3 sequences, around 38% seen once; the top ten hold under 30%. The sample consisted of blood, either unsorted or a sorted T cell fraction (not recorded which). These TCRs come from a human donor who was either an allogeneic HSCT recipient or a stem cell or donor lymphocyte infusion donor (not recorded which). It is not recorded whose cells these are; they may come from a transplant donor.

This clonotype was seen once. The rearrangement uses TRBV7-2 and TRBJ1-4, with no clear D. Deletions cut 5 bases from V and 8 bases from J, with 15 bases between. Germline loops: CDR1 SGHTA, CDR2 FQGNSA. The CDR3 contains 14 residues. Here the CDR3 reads CASSPTLTAEKLFF. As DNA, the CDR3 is TGTGCCAGCAGCCCTACCTTGACGGCAGAAAAACTGTTTTTT.

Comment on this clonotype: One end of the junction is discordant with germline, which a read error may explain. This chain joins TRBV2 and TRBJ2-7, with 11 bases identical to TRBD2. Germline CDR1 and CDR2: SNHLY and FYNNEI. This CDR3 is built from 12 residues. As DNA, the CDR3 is TGCCACCATGTAGCGGGAGGGCCGTGGCAGTACTTC. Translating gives CHHVAGGPWQYF.

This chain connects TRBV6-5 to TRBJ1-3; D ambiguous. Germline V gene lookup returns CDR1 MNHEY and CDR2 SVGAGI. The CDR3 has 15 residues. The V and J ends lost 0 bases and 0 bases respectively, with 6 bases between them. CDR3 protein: CASSYSRFSGNTIYF. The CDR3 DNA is TGTGCCAGCAGTTACTCTCGCTTCTCTGGAAACACCATATATTTT.

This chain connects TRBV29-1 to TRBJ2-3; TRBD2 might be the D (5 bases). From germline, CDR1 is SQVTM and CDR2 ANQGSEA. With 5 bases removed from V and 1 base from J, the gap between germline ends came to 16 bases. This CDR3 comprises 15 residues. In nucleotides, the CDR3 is TGCAGCGTTTCTTCCCTAGCCCCTCGCACAGATACGCAGTATTTT. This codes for CSVSSLAPRTDTQYF.

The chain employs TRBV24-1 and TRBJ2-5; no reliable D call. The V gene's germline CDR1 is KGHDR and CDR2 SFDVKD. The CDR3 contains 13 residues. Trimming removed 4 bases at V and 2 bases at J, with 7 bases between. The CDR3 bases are TGTGCCACCAGTGAGGGTCCTCAAGAGACCCAGTACTTC. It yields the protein CATSEGPQETQYF.

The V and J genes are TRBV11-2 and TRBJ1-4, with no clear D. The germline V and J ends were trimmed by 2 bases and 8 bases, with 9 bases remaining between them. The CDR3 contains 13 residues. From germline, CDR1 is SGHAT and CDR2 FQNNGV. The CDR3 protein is CASSLFHGEKLFF. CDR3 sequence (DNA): TGTGCCAGCAGCTTATTCCACGGAGAAAAACTGTTTTTT.

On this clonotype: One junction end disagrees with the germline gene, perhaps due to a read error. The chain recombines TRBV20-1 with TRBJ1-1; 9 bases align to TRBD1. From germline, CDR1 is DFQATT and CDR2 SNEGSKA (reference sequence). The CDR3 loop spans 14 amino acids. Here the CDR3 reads CSAGTGYLNSEAFF. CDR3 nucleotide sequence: TGCAGTGCTGGGACAGGGTATTTGAACTCTGAAGCTTTCTTT.

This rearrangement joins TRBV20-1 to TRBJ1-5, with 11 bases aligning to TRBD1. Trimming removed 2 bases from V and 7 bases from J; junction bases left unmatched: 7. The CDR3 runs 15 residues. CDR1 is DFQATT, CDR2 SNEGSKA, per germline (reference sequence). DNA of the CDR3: TGCAGTGCTAGAACCGGGACAGGGGGAGACCAGCCCCAGCATTTT. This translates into CSARTGTGGDQPQHF.

Here the CDR3 DNA reads TGCGCCAGCAGCTTGGCGGTCGCCAGGGGCGAGCAGTTCTTC. Translating it yields CASSLAVARGEQFF. The chain has TRBV5-1 and TRBJ2-1, with D possibly being TRBD1 (6 bases). Per germline, CDR1 SGHRS and CDR2 YFSETQ. V was trimmed by 0 bases and J by 10 bases, leaving 14 bases between them. CDR3 size: 14 residues.

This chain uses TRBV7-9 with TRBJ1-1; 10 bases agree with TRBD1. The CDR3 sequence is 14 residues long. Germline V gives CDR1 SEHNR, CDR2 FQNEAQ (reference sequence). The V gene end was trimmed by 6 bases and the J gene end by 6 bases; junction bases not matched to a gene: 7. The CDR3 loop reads CASRATGGSAEAFF. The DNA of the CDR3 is TGTGCCAGCAGGGCGACAGGGGGCAGTGCTGAAGCTTTCTTT.

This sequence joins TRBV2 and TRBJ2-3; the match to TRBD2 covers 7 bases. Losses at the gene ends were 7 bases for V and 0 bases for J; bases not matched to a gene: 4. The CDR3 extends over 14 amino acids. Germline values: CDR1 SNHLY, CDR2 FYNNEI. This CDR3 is CASIRDYSTDTQYF. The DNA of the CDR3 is TGTGCCAGCATCCGGGACTACAGCACAGATACGCAGTATTTT.

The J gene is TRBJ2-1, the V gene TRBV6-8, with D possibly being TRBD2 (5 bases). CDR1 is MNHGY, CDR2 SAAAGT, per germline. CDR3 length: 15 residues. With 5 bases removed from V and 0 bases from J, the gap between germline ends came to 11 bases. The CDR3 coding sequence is TGTGCCAGCAGTACCCGGGAATTCTCCTACAATGAGCAGTTCTTC. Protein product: CASSTREFSYNEQFF.

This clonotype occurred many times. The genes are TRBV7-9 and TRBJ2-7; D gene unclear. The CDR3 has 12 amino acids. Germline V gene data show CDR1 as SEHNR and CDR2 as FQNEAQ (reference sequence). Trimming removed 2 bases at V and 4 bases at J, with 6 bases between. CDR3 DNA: TGTGCCAGCAGCTTAAGAAGTTACGAGCAGTACTTC. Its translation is CASSLRSYEQYF.

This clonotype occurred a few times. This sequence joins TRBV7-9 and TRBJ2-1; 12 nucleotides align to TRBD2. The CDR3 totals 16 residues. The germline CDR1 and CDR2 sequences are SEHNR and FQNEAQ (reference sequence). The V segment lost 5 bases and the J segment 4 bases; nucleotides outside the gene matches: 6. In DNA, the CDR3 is TGTGCCAGCAGCCCCAGGACTAGCGGGGTTTACAATGAGCAGTTCTTC. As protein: CASSPRTSGVYNEQFF.

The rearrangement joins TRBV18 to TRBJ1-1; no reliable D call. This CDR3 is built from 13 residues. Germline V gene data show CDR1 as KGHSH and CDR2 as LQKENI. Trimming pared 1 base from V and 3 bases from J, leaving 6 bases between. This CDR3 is CASSPQADTEAFF. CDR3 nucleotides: TGTGCCAGCTCACCACAGGCCGACACTGAAGCTTTCTTT. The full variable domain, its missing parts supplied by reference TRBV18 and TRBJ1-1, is NAGVMQNPRHLVRRRGQEARLRCSPMKGHSHVYWYRQLPEEGLKFMVYLQKENIIDESGMPKERFSAEFPKEGPSILRIQQVVRGDSAAYFCASSPQADTEAFFGQGTRLTVV.

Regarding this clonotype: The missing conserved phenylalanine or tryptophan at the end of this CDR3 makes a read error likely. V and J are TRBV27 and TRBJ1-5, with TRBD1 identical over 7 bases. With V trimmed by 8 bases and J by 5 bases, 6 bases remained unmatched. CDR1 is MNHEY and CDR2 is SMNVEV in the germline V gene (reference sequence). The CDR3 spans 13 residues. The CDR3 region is CASQKDRDQPQHL. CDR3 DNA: TGTGCCAGCCAGAAAGACAGGGATCAGCCCCAGCATTTG.

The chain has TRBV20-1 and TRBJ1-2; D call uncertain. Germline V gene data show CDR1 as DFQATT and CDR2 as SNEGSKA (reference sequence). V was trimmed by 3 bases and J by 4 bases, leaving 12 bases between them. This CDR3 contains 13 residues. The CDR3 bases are TGCAGTGCTAGTTCTATGGGTGGCTATGGCTACACCTTC. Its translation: CSASSMGGYGYTF.

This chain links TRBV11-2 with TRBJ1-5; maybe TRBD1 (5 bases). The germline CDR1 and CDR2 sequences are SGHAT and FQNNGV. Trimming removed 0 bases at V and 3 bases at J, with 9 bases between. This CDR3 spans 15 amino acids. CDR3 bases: TGTGCCAGCAGCTTAGATCCAGGGCCCAATCAGCCCCAGCATTTT. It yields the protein CASSLDPGPNQPQHF.

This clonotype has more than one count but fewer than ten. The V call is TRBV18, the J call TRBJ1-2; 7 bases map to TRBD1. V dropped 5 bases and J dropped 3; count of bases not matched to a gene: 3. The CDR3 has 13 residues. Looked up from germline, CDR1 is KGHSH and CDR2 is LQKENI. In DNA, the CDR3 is TGTGCCAGCTCATACACAGGGGACTATGGCTACACCTTC. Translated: CASSYTGDYGYTF. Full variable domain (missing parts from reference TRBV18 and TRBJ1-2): NAGVMQNPRHLVRRRGQEARLRCSPMKGHSHVYWYRQLPEEGLKFMVYLQKENIIDESGMPKERFSAEFPKEGPSILRIQQVVRGDSAAYFCASSYTGDYGYTFGSGTRLTVV.

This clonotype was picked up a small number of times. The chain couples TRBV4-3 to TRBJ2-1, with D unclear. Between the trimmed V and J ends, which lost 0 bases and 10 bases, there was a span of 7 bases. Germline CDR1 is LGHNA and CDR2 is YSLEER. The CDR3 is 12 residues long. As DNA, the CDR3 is TGCGCCAGCAGCCAAGAGGTCCAGGAGCAGTTCTTC. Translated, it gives CASSQEVQEQFF.

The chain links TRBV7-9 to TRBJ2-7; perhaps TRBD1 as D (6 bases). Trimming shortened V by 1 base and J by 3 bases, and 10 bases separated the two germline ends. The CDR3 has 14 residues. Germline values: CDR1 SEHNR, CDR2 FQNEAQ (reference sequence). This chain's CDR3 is CASSLVGHLYEQYF. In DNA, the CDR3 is TGTGCCAGCAGCTTAGTGGGACACCTCTACGAGCAGTACTTC. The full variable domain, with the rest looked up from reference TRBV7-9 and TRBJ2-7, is DTGVSQNPRHKITKRGQNVTFRCDPISEHNRLYWYRQTLGQGPEFLTYFQNEAQLEKSRLLSDRFSAERPKGSFSTLEIQRTEQGDSAMYLCASSLVGHLYEQYFGPGTRLTVT.

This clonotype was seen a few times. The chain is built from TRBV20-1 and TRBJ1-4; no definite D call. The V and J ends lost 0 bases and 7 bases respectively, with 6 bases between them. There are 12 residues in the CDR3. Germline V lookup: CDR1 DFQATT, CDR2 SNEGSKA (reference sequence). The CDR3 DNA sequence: TGCAGTGCTAGAGATAATATTGAAAAACTGTTTTTT. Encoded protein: CSARDNIEKLFF.

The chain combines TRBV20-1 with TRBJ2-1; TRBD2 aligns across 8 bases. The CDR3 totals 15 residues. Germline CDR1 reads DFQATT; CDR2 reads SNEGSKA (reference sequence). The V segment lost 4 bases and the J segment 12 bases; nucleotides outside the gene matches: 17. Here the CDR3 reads CSATPPRGEREMQFF. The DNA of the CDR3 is TGCAGTGCTACTCCTCCCCGGGGGGAGCGGGAGATGCAGTTCTTC.

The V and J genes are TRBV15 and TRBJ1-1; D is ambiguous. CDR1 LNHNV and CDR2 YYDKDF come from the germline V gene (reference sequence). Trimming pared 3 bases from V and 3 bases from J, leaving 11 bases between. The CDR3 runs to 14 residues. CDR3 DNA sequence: TGTGCCACCAGCAGTGGTGGGGAGGACACTGAAGCTTTCTTT. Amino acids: CATSSGGEDTEAFF.

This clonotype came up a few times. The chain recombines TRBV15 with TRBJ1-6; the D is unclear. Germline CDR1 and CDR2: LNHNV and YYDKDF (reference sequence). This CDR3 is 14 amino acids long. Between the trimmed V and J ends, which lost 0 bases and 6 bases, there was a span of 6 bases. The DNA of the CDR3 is TGTGCCACCAGCAGAGATACCGCTAATTCACCCCTCCACTTT. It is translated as CATSRDTANSPLHF.

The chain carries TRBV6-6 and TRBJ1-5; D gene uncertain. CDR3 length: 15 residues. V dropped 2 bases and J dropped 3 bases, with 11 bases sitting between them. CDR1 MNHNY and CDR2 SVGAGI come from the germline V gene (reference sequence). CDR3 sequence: CASSYGLIPNQPQHF. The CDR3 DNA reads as TGTGCCAGCAGTTACGGCCTCATCCCCAATCAGCCCCAGCATTTT.

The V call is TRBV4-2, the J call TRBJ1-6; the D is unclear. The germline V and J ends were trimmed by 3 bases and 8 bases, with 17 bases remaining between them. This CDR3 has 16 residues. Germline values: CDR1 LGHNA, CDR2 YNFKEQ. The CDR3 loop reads CASSHERVSVDSPLHF. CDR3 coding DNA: TGTGCCAGCAGCCACGAAAGAGTGTCAGTGGATTCACCCCTCCACTTT.